What follows is one T cell receptor beta chain and its context. The sample belongs to a study of T-cell memory formation after mild COVID-19. Trimming cost V 6 bases and J 6 bases; bases outside gene matches: 11. The CDR3 spans 14 residues. TCR alpha and TCR beta cDNA libraries carrying sample barcodes and UMIs were produced by 5'RACE using constant-segment primers. TCRdb passed the 5' RACE reads through MiXCR, listing each CDR3 protein once. Of hundreds of thousands of distinct CDR3 sequences listed, 24% are singletons. This chain connects TRBV12-3 or TRBV12-4 to TRBJ2-7, with 7 bases identical to TRBD2. The sample consisted of PBMCs or a T cell subset sorted from them (not recorded which). This clonotype originated in an adult woman who had mild COVID-19 (a few samples of this study predate the infection). Cell type and time point are not known. The DNA for the CDR3 is TGTGCCAGCAGCCCTTCCGAGTCGGGGGGCGAGCAGTACTTC. Translation: CASSPSESGGEQYF.